This TCR beta chain stems from a study of blood T cells in healthy people across ages. Next came a second PCR, run for about 7 to 12 cycles, which used a sample-barcoded 5' primer along with a J-beta primer mix. MiXCR was run by TCRdb on the 5' RACE reads, yielding one entry per CDR3 protein. The sample lists fewer than 2,000,000 distinct CDR3 sequences; approximately 40% were seen once. The CDR3 length is 15 residues. V trimming: 4 bases; J trimming: 4 bases; junction bases outside the gene matches: 7. Germline V lookup: CDR1 MGHRA, CDR2 YSYEKL. Isolating PBMCs gave at least 6 million of these cells per sample.

The sequence was obtained from a human donor in good health. This chain joins TRBV4-1 and TRBJ1-1; TRBD1 aligns across 9 bases. The sample taken for sequencing was blood. CDR3 sequence reads: CASSPRDRGFTEAFF. The DNA for the CDR3 is TGCGCCAGCAGCCCCCGAGACAGGGGGTTCACTGAAGCTTTCTTT.